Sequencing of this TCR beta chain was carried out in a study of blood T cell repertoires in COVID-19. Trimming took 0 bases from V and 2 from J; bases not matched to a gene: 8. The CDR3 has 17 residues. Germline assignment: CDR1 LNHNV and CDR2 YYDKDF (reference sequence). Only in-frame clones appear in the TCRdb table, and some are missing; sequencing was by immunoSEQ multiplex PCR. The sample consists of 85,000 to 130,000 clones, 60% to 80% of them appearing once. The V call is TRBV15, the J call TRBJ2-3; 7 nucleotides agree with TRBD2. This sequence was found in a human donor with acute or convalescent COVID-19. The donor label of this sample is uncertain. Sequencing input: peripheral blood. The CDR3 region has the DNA TGTGCCACCAGCAGAGATTTTGGCGGGGGACTCACAGATACGCAGTATTTT. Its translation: CATSRDFGGGLTDTQYF.